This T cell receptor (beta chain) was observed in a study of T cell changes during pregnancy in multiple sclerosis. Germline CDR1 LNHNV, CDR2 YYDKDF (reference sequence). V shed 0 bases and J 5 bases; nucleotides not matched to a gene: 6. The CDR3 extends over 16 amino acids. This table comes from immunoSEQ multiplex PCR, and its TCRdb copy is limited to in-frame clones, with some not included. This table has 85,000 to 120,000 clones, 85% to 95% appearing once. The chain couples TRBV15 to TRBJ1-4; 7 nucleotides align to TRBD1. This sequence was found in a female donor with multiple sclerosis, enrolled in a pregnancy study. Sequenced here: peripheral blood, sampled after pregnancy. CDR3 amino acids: CATSRDKTGWNEKLFF. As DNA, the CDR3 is TGTGCCACCAGCAGAGATAAGACAGGGTGGAATGAAAAACTGTTTTTT.